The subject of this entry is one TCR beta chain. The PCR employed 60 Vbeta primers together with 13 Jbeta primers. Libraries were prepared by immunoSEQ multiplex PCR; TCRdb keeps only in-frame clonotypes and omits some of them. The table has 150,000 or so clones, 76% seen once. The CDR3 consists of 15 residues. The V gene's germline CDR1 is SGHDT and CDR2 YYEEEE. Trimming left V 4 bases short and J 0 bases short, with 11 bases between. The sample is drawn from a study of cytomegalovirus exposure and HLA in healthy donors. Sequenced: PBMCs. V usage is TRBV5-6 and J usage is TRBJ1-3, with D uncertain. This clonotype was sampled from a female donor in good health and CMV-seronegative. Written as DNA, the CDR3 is TGTGCCAGCAGCCAGTTGGGCTACTCTGGAAACACCATATATTTT. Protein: CASSQLGYSGNTIYF.